This T cell receptor (beta chain) came from a study of regulatory T cells in long-lasting Graves disease. Across the study: The study counted Graves' disease as persistent given over 5 years of antithyroid drugs and positive TSH receptor antibodies.

As for time point: persistent/refractory GD, antithyroid drugs over 5 years with positive TRAb. PBMCs provided the RNA from which the TCR library was made. A remark on this clonotype: What it binds is not known.

Study-level findings and limits: A limited number of samples was an acknowledged limitation. With persistent disease, TRBV28, TRBJ1-2 and TRBJ2-5 were the favored segments.

In germline, CDR1 is GTSNPN, CDR2 SVGIG (reference sequence). The CDR3 is 13 residues long. Trimming took off 3 bases at V and 9 bases at J, with 18 bases between the two ends. Sequencing libraries for TCR beta were prepared with iRepertoire HTBI primers and Arm-PCR of CDR3 regions. TCRdb independently ran MiXCR on the multiplex PCR reads; one entry per CDR3 protein. Of around 460,000 distinct CDR3 sequences listed, approximately 23% are singletons. This specimen was peripheral blood mononuclear cells (PBMCs), taken when the disease was refractory, from a patient treated with antithyroid drugs. The chain employs TRBV30 and TRBJ2-7; D is uncertain. The clonotype was recovered from a female donor with Graves disease. For the CDR3, the DNA is TGTGCCTGGAGAACCCCTCCGGGTCAGAGGCAGTACTTC. This sequence encodes CAWRTPPGQRQYF.